This T cell receptor (beta chain) was observed in a study of cytomegalovirus exposure and HLA in healthy donors. Study context: A previous analysis identified approximately 110 million unique TCR beta sequences derived from some 170 million T cells. General study findings and limits: DRB1 showed the most TCR associations and HLA-C the fewest in a later analysis, as rates varied by HLA locus.

The table lists this clone with a count of one. The antigen is undetermined. Primers for the PCR totalled 60 Vbeta and 13 Jbeta. Assay used: immunoSEQ multiplex PCR; TCRdb lists only in-frame clones, some missing. The table lists 150,000 to 250,000 clones, 80% to 85% of them singletons. Germline V lookup: CDR1 MNHNS, CDR2 SASEGT. Trimming left V 7 bases short and J 1 base short, with 7 bases between. The CDR3 is 13 residues long. Input material: PBMCs. This chain links TRBV6-1 with TRBJ1-4; possibly TRBD1 for D (5 bases). The clonotype was recovered from a woman in her forties or fifties in good health and CMV-seropositive. The CDR3 nucleotides read TGTGCCAGCATAGGGGAAACTAATGAAAAACTGTTTTTT. Translated, it gives CASIGETNEKLFF.